The 27 T cell receptor beta chains listed next were all sequenced from one sample in a study of blood T cell repertoires in COVID-19. Libraries were prepared by immunoSEQ multiplex PCR; TCRdb keeps only in-frame clonotypes and omits some of them. The top ten clones hold approximately 0.97% of a sample with 360,000 or so clones, around nine tenths of them seen once. Specimen: PBMCs or T cells enriched from blood (not recorded which). The receptors originated from a woman aged 30 to 39 who had been exposed to COVID-19.

This rearrangement joins TRBV9 to TRBJ2-7; 8 positions match TRBD1. The CDR3 loop spans 16 amino acids. V gave up 4 bases and J gave up 1 base; unmatched junction bases: 10. Germline V CDR1 and CDR2: SGDLS, YYNGEE. Written as DNA, the CDR3 is TGTGCCAGCAGCCGAACTGACAGGGGAGTTTCCTACGAGCAGTACTTC. It specifies CASSRTDRGVSYEQYF.

The chain recombines TRBV29-1 with TRBJ2-1, with a possible D match to TRBD2 (5 bases). The CDR3 is 14 amino acids. Germline CDR1 reads SQVTM; CDR2 reads ANQGSEA. V was clipped by 3 bases and J by 6 bases, with 15 bases between them. The CDR3 protein is CSVEVGKRGNEQFF. In DNA form, the CDR3 reads TGCAGCGTTGAGGTGGGTAAACGGGGCAATGAGCAGTTCTTC.

V is TRBV18 and J is TRBJ2-7, with D possibly matching TRBD1 (6 bases). The germline V gene has CDR1 KGHSH and CDR2 LQKENI. Trimming shortened V by 4 bases and J by 3 bases, and 10 bases separated the two germline ends. The CDR3 sequence is 13 residues long. In DNA, the CDR3 is TGTGCCAGCTCACTCAGGACAGACTACGAGCAGTACTTC. Protein sequence: CASSLRTDYEQYF.

The chain is built from TRBV12-3 or TRBV12-4 and TRBJ2-5; D remains unclear. This CDR3 spans 13 amino acids. V gave up 3 bases and J gave up 2 bases, with 7 bases separating them. The DNA of the CDR3 is TGTGCCAGCAGTTTTTTACAGCAAGAGACCCAGTACTTC. It encodes CASSFLQQETQYF.

The V and J genes are TRBV6-6 and TRBJ2-7; 11 nucleotides line up with TRBD1. The CDR3 extends over 16 amino acids. In germline, CDR1 is MNHNY, CDR2 SVGAGI (reference sequence). V gave up 6 bases and J gave up 2 bases; unmatched junction bases: 9. The chain's CDR3 is CASRIGTGGPPYEQYF. CDR3 bases: TGTGCCAGCAGAATCGGGACAGGGGGGCCCCCCTACGAGCAGTACTTC.

The chain combines TRBV9 with TRBJ2-3, with 14 bases that match TRBD2. CDR3 size: 17 residues. Per germline, CDR1 SGDLS and CDR2 YYNGEE. V lost 0 bases, J lost 6 bases, and 6 bases stayed unmatched. CDR3 nucleotides: TGTGCCAGCAGCGTAGATGGGACTAGCGGGAGAATGGATACGCAGTATTTT. This encodes CASSVDGTSGRMDTQYF.

The rearrangement joins TRBV9 to TRBJ2-1; the D gene is possibly TRBD2 (5 bases). Germline V gene lookup returns CDR1 SGDLS and CDR2 YYNGEE. V lost 0 bases, J lost 12 bases, and 7 bases lay in between. The CDR3 totals 11 residues. DNA for the CDR3: TGTGCCAGCAGCGTAGTACGGGGGCAGTTCTTC. Amino acid sequence: CASSVVRGQFF.

This chain links TRBV27 with TRBJ2-5; 9 bases match TRBD1. The length of the CDR3 is 17 residues. After removal of 0 bases from V and 5 bases from J, the junction contained 10 bases not matched to a gene. In germline, CDR1 is MNHEY, CDR2 SMNVEV (reference sequence). The CDR3 here is CASSLSLGTGLGETQYF. The DNA for the CDR3 is TGTGCCAGCAGTTTATCCCTCGGGACAGGGCTGGGGGAGACCCAGTACTTC.

This chain joins TRBV5-1 and TRBJ2-1; TRBD2 matches 12 bases. CDR1 is SGHRS and CDR2 is YFSETQ in the germline V gene. V gave up 6 bases and J gave up 5 bases; unmatched junction bases: 12. This CDR3 has 17 residues. CDR3: CASIYKSGTSGHNEQFF. The CDR3, as DNA: TGCGCCAGCATCTATAAATCAGGGACTAGCGGGCACAATGAGCAGTTCTTC. The full variable domain, completed using reference TRBV5-1 and TRBJ2-1, is KAGVTQTPRYLIKTRGQQVTLSCSPISGHRSVSWYQQTPGQGLQFLFEYFSETQRNKGNFPGRFSGRQFSNSRSEMNVSTLELGDSALYLCASIYKSGTSGHNEQFFGPGTRLTVL.

V and J are TRBV29-1 and TRBJ1-2; 7 nucleotides align to TRBD1. The CDR3 is 13 amino acids. Germline lookup yields CDR1 SQVTM and CDR2 ANQGSEA. J lost 3 bases, V lost 6 bases, and 7 bases had no gene match. CDR3 nucleotides: TGCAGCGTCTTAACCGGGACAGACTATGGCTACACCTTC. Its translation is CSVLTGTDYGYTF.

The chain is built from TRBV10-3 and TRBJ1-5; TRBD1 matches at 7 bases. The CDR3 runs 14 residues. CDR1 and CDR2 (germline): ENHRY, SYGVKD. V shed 6 bases, J shed 2 bases, and the junction held 4 bases outside the gene matches. CDR3 sequence reads: CAIRAGTGNQPQHF. CDR3 bases: TGTGCCATCAGAGCCGGGACAGGCAATCAGCCCCAGCATTTT.

The chain carries TRBV21-1 and TRBJ2-7; TRBD2, as called in the table, went unchecked against the DNA. TRBV21-1 corresponds to a pseudogene. This CDR3 region has 19 residues. CDR3 DNA sequence: TGTGCCAGCAGCAAAAGAACGGGGGCACTAGCGGGAGCCCCCTACGAGCAGTACTTC. It codes for CASSKRTGALAGAPYEQYF.

This clone was observed many times. This rearrangement joins TRBV14 to TRBJ2-4, with 11 positions matching TRBD2. The germline V gene encodes CDR1 SGHDN and CDR2 FVKESK. The CDR3 is made up of 18 amino acids. V was pared by 1 base and J by 3 bases, with 8 bases of the junction left unmatched. The CDR3 here is CASSQGSGRALGKNIQYF. CDR3 coding DNA: TGTGCCAGCAGCCAAGGTAGCGGGAGGGCCCTGGGCAAAAACATTCAGTACTTC.

V is TRBV3-1 (or the pseudogene TRBV3-2) and J is TRBJ1-1, with 8 bases identical to TRBD1. From germline, CDR1 is LGHDT and CDR2 YNNKEL (reference sequence). The CDR3 consists of 14 residues. J gave up 6 bases and V 1 base, and 4 bases lay outside the gene matches. The CDR3 sequence is CASSQGGQEAEAFF. CDR3 sequence (DNA): TGTGCCAGCAGCCAAGGGGGACAGGAAGCTGAAGCTTTCTTT.

The CDR3 DNA reads as TGTGCCAGCAGTTCAGCCCAGGCGGGTTCGGTCCCTGCCAAAATGGGAACTTTCTTT. As protein: CASSSAQAGSVPAKMGTFF. This chain uses TRBV27 with TRBJ1-1; no reliable D call. The V gene lost 4 bases and the J gene lost 12 bases, with 36 bases spanning the gap. The CDR3 loop spans 19 amino acids. CDR1 is MNHEY, CDR2 SMNVEV, per germline (reference sequence).

The V and J genes are TRBV6-5 and TRBJ1-2; no definite D call. Trimming left V 7 bases short and J 7 bases short, with 13 bases between. Germline V lookup: CDR1 MNHEY, CDR2 SVGAGI. The CDR3 runs to 12 residues. The CDR3 here is CASIMVGSGYTF. As DNA, the CDR3 is TGTGCCAGCATCATGGTAGGGAGTGGCTACACCTTC.

V gene TRBV7-2 combines with J gene TRBJ1-2; TRBD1 matches 12 bases. This CDR3 is 16 amino acids long. The germline V gene encodes CDR1 SGHTA and CDR2 FQGNSA. V shed 1 base, J shed 3 bases, and the junction held 3 bases outside the gene matches. The CDR3 DNA is TGTGCCAGCAGCTTAGGGGGACAGGGGGCAGACTATGGCTACACCTTC. It codes for CASSLGGQGADYGYTF.

The V call is TRBV7-9, the J call TRBJ1-3, with 8 bases that match TRBD1. The germline V gene has CDR1 SEHNR and CDR2 FQNEAQ (reference sequence). The CDR3 sequence is 17 residues long. Unmatched junction bases numbered 10, after V lost 6 bases and J lost 0 bases. The CDR3 region has the DNA TGTGCCAGCAGACCCGGGACAGGCCTATCCTCTGGAAACACCATATATTTT. Translated: CASRPGTGLSSGNTIYF.

V gene TRBV18 combines with J gene TRBJ2-7; 11 bases agree with TRBD2. The V segment lost 4 bases and the J segment 2 bases; nucleotides outside the gene matches: 7. Germline values: CDR1 KGHSH, CDR2 LQKENI. This CDR3 contains 16 residues. The CDR3 protein is CASSREGLAVPYEQYF. DNA of the CDR3: TGTGCCAGCTCACGGGAGGGACTAGCGGTTCCCTACGAGCAGTACTTC.

The chain joins TRBV21-1 to TRBJ1-5; TRBD1, the table's D call, was not compared with the DNA. TRBV21-1 is assigned pseudogene status. The CDR3 length is 17 residues. The CDR3 loop reads CASSKGGDRAANQPQHF. The DNA of the CDR3 is TGTGCCAGCAGCAAAGGTGGGGACAGGGCTGCCAATCAGCCCCAGCATTTT.

The chain links TRBV10-3 to TRBJ2-1, with TRBD2 matching 13 bases. The CDR3 spans 15 residues. Looked up from germline, CDR1 is ENHRY and CDR2 is SYGVKD. V was pared by 3 bases and J by 8 bases, with 4 bases of the junction left unmatched. The CDR3 DNA sequence: TGTGCCATCAGTGACACTAGCGGGAGGGTCGATGAGCAGTTCTTC. It encodes CAISDTSGRVDEQFF.

The gene calls are TRBV5-1 and TRBJ2-5; 13 bases map to TRBD2. The V gene end was trimmed by 2 bases and the J gene end by 4 bases; junction bases not matched to a gene: 8. The CDR3 length is 17 residues. The germline CDR1 and CDR2 sequences are SGHRS and YFSETQ. CDR3 in DNA: TGCGCCAGCAGCTTCGGAGGACTAGCGGGAGCGAGAGAGACCCAGTACTTC. Amino acid sequence: CASSFGGLAGARETQYF. The entire variable domain, with the rest obtained from reference TRBV5-1 and TRBJ2-5, is as follows: KAGVTQTPRYLIKTRGQQVTLSCSPISGHRSVSWYQQTPGQGLQFLFEYFSETQRNKGNFPGRFSGRQFSNSRSEMNVSTLELGDSALYLCASSFGGLAGARETQYFGPGTRLLVL.

The rearrangement joins TRBV5-6 to TRBJ1-3; D gene ambiguous. Germline CDR1 is SGHDT and CDR2 is YYEEEE. With 0 bases removed from V and 1 base from J, the gap between germline ends came to 17 bases. The CDR3 extends over 18 amino acids. CDR3 region: CASSLVAEREGSGNTIYF. Written as DNA, the CDR3 is TGTGCCAGCAGCTTGGTAGCGGAGCGTGAGGGATCTGGAAACACCATATATTTT. Supplemented by reference TRBV5-6 and TRBJ1-3, the full variable domain reads DAGVTQSPTHLIKTRGQQVTLRCSPKSGHDTVSWYQQALGQGPQFIFQYYEEEERQRGNFPDRFSGHQFPNYSSELNVNALLLGDSALYLCASSLVAEREGSGNTIYFGEGSWLTVV.

The chain uses TRBV4-1 and TRBJ1-4; D is unresolved. Per germline, CDR1 MGHRA and CDR2 YSYEKL. This CDR3 region has 11 residues. V was shortened by 2 bases and J by 8 bases, with 3 bases between the two germline ends. The CDR3 region is CASSQTEKLFF. CDR3 nucleotide sequence: TGCGCCAGCAGCCAAACAGAAAAACTGTTTTTT.

This clone has just one count. CDR3 in DNA: TGCGCCAGCAGCTTGGTGGGGGGTCTGGAGTACGAGCAGTACTTC. Residues: CASSLVGGLEYEQYF. The V gene is TRBV5-1, the J gene TRBJ2-7; D might be TRBD2 (6 bases). V was trimmed by 0 bases and J by 4 bases, leaving 14 bases between them. Germline CDR1 SGHRS, CDR2 YFSETQ. CDR3 length equals 15 residues.

V gene TRBV11-2 combines with J gene TRBJ2-3; D perhaps matches TRBD1 (5 bases). Looked up from germline, CDR1 is SGHAT and CDR2 is FQNNGV. This CDR3 region has 14 residues. The V and J ends lost 3 bases and 0 bases respectively, with 7 bases between them. In nucleotides, the CDR3 is TGTGCCAGCAGCTTTGGGGCCAGCACAGATACGCAGTATTTT. It encodes CASSFGASTDTQYF.

The chain joins TRBV27 to TRBJ1-6; no firm D call. The germline V gene has CDR1 MNHEY and CDR2 SMNVEV (reference sequence). V shed 6 bases and J shed 0 bases, with 6 bases lying between them. The CDR3 spans 14 residues. The CDR3 spells CASRVGSYNSPLHF. CDR3 DNA: TGTGCCAGCAGAGTCGGCTCCTATAATTCACCCCTCCACTTT.